The following is a TCR beta chain sequence with its context. Its specificity is not known. There are 13 residues in the CDR3. V shed 2 bases and J shed 3 bases, with 9 bases lying between them. CDR1 and CDR2 (germline): SQVTM, ANQGSEA. The data are from a study of CD8 T cells in Susac syndrome. Looking at the study overall: Blood was drawn from Susac syndrome patients while they were therapy-naive, on corticosteroids, or on intravenous immunoglobulin alone. Study-wide findings and caveats: None of the CD4+ T cell repertoires in Susac syndrome showed clonal expansion.

Reverse transcription of roughly 0.45 to 1 ug RNA used random hexamers. MiXCR, run by TCRdb on the immunoSEQ multiplex PCR reads, gives a single entry per CDR3 protein. The table includes roughly 80,000 distinct CDR3 sequences, 85% to 95% detected once. This clonotype originated in a human donor with Susac syndrome. The chain employs TRBV29-1 and TRBJ2-3, with D perhaps assigned TRBD1 or TRBD2 (5 bases each). Sequenced: CD4+ T cells from PBMCs. This chain's CDR3 is CSVERGGTDTQYF. As DNA, the CDR3 is TGCAGCGTTGAACGTGGGGGTACAGATACGCAGTATTTT.